These 21 T cell receptor beta chains came from one sample sequenced in a study of shared clonotypes between healthy human individuals. TCRdb's table, derived via immunoSEQ multiplex PCR, lists solely in-frame clones and lacks some. The sample records hundreds of thousands of clones, about 79% being singletons. Input material: PBMCs. The receptors here all came from a woman between 35 and 50 years old in good health. Some clones in this sample may be carry-over from other donors' samples.

The rearrangement joins TRBV7-9 to TRBJ2-2, with D possibly TRBD2 on 6 matching bases. This CDR3 spans 12 amino acids. The ends were cut back, 6 bases at V and 4 bases at J, with 6 bases in the middle. Per germline, CDR1 SEHNR and CDR2 FQNEAQ (reference sequence). The CDR3 nucleotides read TGTGCCAGCAGGGGAGGCACCGGGGAGCTGTTTTTT. Residues: CASRGGTGELFF.

The chain carries TRBV28 and TRBJ2-7, with D perhaps matching TRBD1 or TRBD2 (5 bases each). Per germline, CDR1 MDHEN and CDR2 SYDVKM. Deletions cut 3 bases from V and 1 base from J, with 10 bases between. This CDR3 region has 14 residues. This CDR3 is CASSFGAISYEQYF. The CDR3 DNA follows: TGTGCCAGCAGTTTCGGGGCGATATCCTACGAGCAGTACTTC.

J is TRBJ1-5 and V is TRBV19, with TRBD1 as a possible D gene (5 bases). The germline V gene has CDR1 LNHDA and CDR2 SQIVND (reference sequence). V was trimmed by 3 bases and J by 1 base, leaving 10 bases between them. The CDR3 extends over 15 amino acids. For the CDR3, the DNA is TGTGCCAGTAGTATCCCCAGGGTAAGCAATCAGCCCCAGCATTTT. Amino acids: CASSIPRVSNQPQHF. The complete variable domain, with remaining parts taken from reference TRBV19 and TRBJ1-5, reads DGGITQSPKYLFRKEGQNVTLSCEQNLNHDAMYWYRQDPGQGLRLIYYSQIVNDFQKGDIAEGYSVSREKKESFPLTVTSAQKNPTAFYLCASSIPRVSNQPQHFGDGTRLSIL.

This chain links TRBV2 with TRBJ2-3, with TRBD2 identical over 8 bases. Per germline, CDR1 SNHLY and CDR2 FYNNEI. V dropped 2 bases and J dropped 5; count of bases not matched to a gene: 6. The CDR3 totals 15 residues. The CDR3 protein is CASSESPGGGDTQYF. DNA of the CDR3: TGTGCCAGCAGTGAATCGCCGGGAGGGGGAGATACGCAGTATTTT.

The sample holds a few counts of this clone. Within the sample, other DNA sequences also encode this same CDR3. CDR3 in DNA: TGTGCCACCAGCAGGGGGGACTCCTACAATGAGCAGTTCTTC. Protein: CATSRGDSYNEQFF. The chain uses TRBV15 and TRBJ2-1; D is perhaps TRBD1 or TRBD2 (5 bases each). Trimming pared 3 bases from V and 0 bases from J, leaving 6 bases between. Germline loops: CDR1 LNHNV, CDR2 YYDKDF (reference sequence). The CDR3 totals 14 residues.

In the case of this clone: One junction end does not reproduce the germline sequence, and a read error may be involved. The chain recombines TRBV28 with TRBJ1-2; 10 bases align to TRBD1. Looked up from germline, CDR1 is MDHEN and CDR2 is SYDVKM. The CDR3 contains 16 residues. CDR3 in amino acids: CASSSPGQGTPGGYTF. The DNA of the CDR3 is TGTGCCAGCAGTTCACCGGGACAGGGGACTCCTGGAGGCTACACTTTC.

The chain has TRBV9 and TRBJ1-4; D unresolved. The V gene lost 3 bases and the J gene lost 0 bases, with 15 bases spanning the gap. The CDR3 spans 17 residues. Germline CDR1 is SGDLS and CDR2 is YYNGEE. The CDR3 loop reads CASSASGRLATNEKLFF. CDR3 coding DNA: TGTGCCAGCAGCGCAAGCGGGAGATTAGCAACTAATGAAAAACTGTTTTTT.

Details on this clone: Other DNA variants within this sample encode the same CDR3. The chain carries TRBV5-4 and TRBJ2-5; D not certain. Trimming removed 1 base from V and 2 bases from J, with 6 bases in between. CDR3 size: 13 residues. CDR1 and CDR2 from the germline V gene are SGHNT and YYREEE (reference sequence). The CDR3 protein is CASSLQLQETQYF. Here the CDR3 DNA reads TGTGCCAGCAGCTTGCAGCTGCAAGAGACCCAGTACTTC.

The chain recombines TRBV6-5 with TRBJ1-1; D is ambiguous. V lost 0 bases, J lost 1 base, and 12 bases lay in between. The germline gives CDR1 MNHEY, CDR2 SVGAGI. There are 16 residues in the CDR3. The CDR3 region is CASSYSPRRENTEAFF. CDR3 bases: TGTGCCAGCAGTTACTCGCCTCGGAGAGAGAACACTGAAGCTTTCTTT.

This clone came up a few times. The chain couples TRBV7-2 to TRBJ2-7, with D perhaps TRBD2 (5 bases). CDR1 and CDR2 from the germline V gene are SGHTA and FQGNSA. The CDR3 has 17 residues. The V and J ends lost 5 bases and 2 bases respectively, with 22 bases between them. Written as DNA, the CDR3 is TGTGCCAGCAGCAAAACTAGAAACCCCGCTACGACCTACGAGCAGTACTTC. Protein: CASSKTRNPATTYEQYF.

J is TRBJ2-2 and V is TRBV9, with 16 bases identical to TRBD2. This CDR3 contains 19 residues. V shed 3 bases, J shed 1 base, and the junction held 6 bases outside the gene matches. Germline assignment: CDR1 SGDLS and CDR2 YYNGEE. In DNA form, the CDR3 reads TGTGCCAGCAGCGCAGGGACTAGCGGGAGGGCCCAGAACACCGGGGAGCTGTTTTTT. Translating gives CASSAGTSGRAQNTGELFF.

The chain joins TRBV18 to TRBJ1-3; no reliable D call. Germline V CDR1 and CDR2: KGHSH, LQKENI. The CDR3 has 11 amino acids. Trimming stripped 2 bases from V and 8 bases from J, with 4 bases between. CDR3 in amino acids: CASSPGDTIYF. DNA for the CDR3: TGTGCCAGCTCACCAGGGGACACCATATATTTT.

The chain is built from TRBV4-1 and TRBJ2-7, with 7 positions matching TRBD2. The germline V gene has CDR1 MGHRA and CDR2 YSYEKL. The CDR3 covers 18 residues. The V gene end was trimmed by 1 base and the J gene end by 4 bases; junction bases not matched to a gene: 16. The CDR3 here is CASSQVLVKAGIEYEQYF. In nucleotides, the CDR3 is TGCGCCAGCAGCCAAGTGTTGGTAAAAGCGGGAATCGAGTACGAGCAGTACTTC.

For this clone: A far larger clone lies a single base away; this is likely a read error. The conserved phenylalanine or tryptophan is not found at the CDR3 terminus, so this likely reflects a read error. The chain employs TRBV29-1 and TRBJ1-1; TRBD1 might be the D (5 bases). CDR3 length equals 14 residues. Trimming removed 4 bases at V and 1 base at J, with 13 bases between. Germline loops: CDR1 SQVTM, CDR2 ANQGSEA. CDR3: CSVASGASNTEAFL. CDR3 nucleotide sequence: TGCAGCGTTGCCTCCGGGGCGTCGAACACTGAAGCTTTCCTT.

CDR3 sequence reads: CASSLLVVETQYF. CDR3 coding DNA: TGTGCCAGCAGTTTATTGGTGGTGGAGACCCAGTACTTC. The J gene is TRBJ2-5, the V gene TRBV28; D is undetermined. Germline V CDR1 and CDR2: MDHEN, SYDVKM. Trimming took 1 base from V and 5 from J, leaving 8 bases between them. The CDR3 sequence is 13 residues long.

The V gene is TRBV5-5, the J gene TRBJ2-5, with D tentatively TRBD2 (6 bases). With 0 bases removed from V and 6 bases from J, the gap between germline ends came to 15 bases. From germline, CDR1 is SGHKS and CDR2 YYEKEE (reference sequence). The CDR3 has 15 residues. CDR3 region: CASSLVAGWVQTQYF. CDR3 nucleotides: TGTGCCAGCAGCTTGGTCGCGGGATGGGTGCAGACCCAGTACTTC.

This chain links TRBV28 with TRBJ2-1; D uncertain. The CDR3 sequence is 14 residues long. V was trimmed by 2 bases and J by 9 bases, leaving 14 bases between them. Germline V CDR1 and CDR2: MDHEN, SYDVKM. The CDR3 protein is CASSLADRPGEQFF. CDR3 sequence (DNA): TGTGCCAGCAGTTTAGCGGACCGACCGGGTGAGCAGTTCTTC. The full variable domain, its missing parts supplied by reference TRBV28 and TRBJ2-1, is DVKVTQSSRYLVKRTGEKVFLECVQDMDHENMFWYRQDPGLGLRLIYFSYDVKMKEKGDIPEGYSVSREKKERFSLILESASTNQTSMYLCASSLADRPGEQFFGPGTRLTVL.

Only one count was recorded for this clone. The gene calls are TRBV28 and TRBJ2-7, with 9 bases that match TRBD1. The CDR3 has 15 residues. Trimming removed 3 bases from V and 4 bases from J; junction bases left unmatched: 7. CDR1 is MDHEN, CDR2 SYDVKM, per germline. The CDR3 DNA sequence: TGTGCCAGCAGTTTTCCCCGGGGACAGGGATACGAGCAGTACTTC. This translates into CASSFPRGQGYEQYF.

In this sample, this clone turned up many times. The chain employs TRBV5-4 and TRBJ2-5; 11 bases map to TRBD2. CDR1 SGHNT and CDR2 YYREEE come from the germline V gene (reference sequence). There are 14 residues in the CDR3. Trimming removed 2 bases from V and 5 bases from J; junction bases left unmatched: 2. The CDR3 sequence: CASSLLAGVETQYF. In DNA form, the CDR3 reads TGTGCCAGCAGCTTACTAGCGGGAGTGGAGACCCAGTACTTC. The full variable domain, completed using reference TRBV5-4 and TRBJ2-5, is ETGVTQSPTHLIKTRGQQVTLRCSSQSGHNTVSWYQQALGQGPQFIFQYYREEENGRGNFPPRFSGLQFPNYSSELNVNALELDDSALYLCASSLLAGVETQYFGPGTRLLVL.

The chain recombines TRBV6-1 with TRBJ1-2, with D unresolved. Trimming took off 1 base at V and 8 bases at J, with 20 bases between the two ends. The CDR3 has 16 amino acids. Per germline, CDR1 MNHNS and CDR2 SASEGT. The CDR3 region is CASSEGSSTPLEGYTF. The CDR3 DNA is TGTGCCAGCAGTGAAGGTTCCTCAACACCGCTCGAGGGCTACACCTTC.

This clone was observed once. J is TRBJ1-2 and V is TRBV7-3; maybe TRBD1 (5 bases). The ends were cut back, 3 bases at V and 0 bases at J, with 17 bases in the middle. This CDR3 spans 17 amino acids. In germline, CDR1 is SGHTA, CDR2 FQGTGA. The CDR3 protein is CASSLGPYQTPNYGYTF. The CDR3 DNA reads TGTGCCAGCAGCTTGGGACCTTACCAAACCCCTAACTATGGCTACACCTTC.